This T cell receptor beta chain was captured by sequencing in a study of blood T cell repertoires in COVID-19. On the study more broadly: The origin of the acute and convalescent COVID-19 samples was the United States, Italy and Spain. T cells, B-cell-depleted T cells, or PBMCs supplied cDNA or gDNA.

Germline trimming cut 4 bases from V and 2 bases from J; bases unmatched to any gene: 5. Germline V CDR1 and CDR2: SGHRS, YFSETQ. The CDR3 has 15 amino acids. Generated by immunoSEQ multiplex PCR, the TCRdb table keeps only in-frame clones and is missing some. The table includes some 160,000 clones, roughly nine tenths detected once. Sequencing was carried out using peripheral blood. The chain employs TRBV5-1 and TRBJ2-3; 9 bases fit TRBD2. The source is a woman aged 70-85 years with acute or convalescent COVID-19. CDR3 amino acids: CASSLAGKSTDTQYF. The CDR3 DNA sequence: TGCGCCAGCAGCCTAGCGGGGAAGTCCACAGATACGCAGTATTTT.